One sample yielded the 20 T cell receptor beta chains listed below, sequenced in a study of response to subunit inactivated influenza vaccine. TCRdb called the RT-PCR reads again in MiXCR, with one record for every CDR3 protein. The sample has 250,000 to 350,000 distinct CDR3 sequences; 20% to 25% are singletons. This specimen was PBMCs from blood, taken approximately 22 months after vaccination. All receptors come from a man aged 50-75 years who received an inactivated influenza vaccine.

This clonotype came up many times. V is TRBV12-3 or TRBV12-4 and J is TRBJ2-3; 8 bases line up with TRBD2. With V trimmed by 3 bases and J by 3 bases, 5 bases remained unmatched. This CDR3 is built from 15 residues. The DNA for the CDR3 is TGTGCCAGCAGTTTTCAGCGGGGGAGGACAGATACGCAGTATTTT. Protein: CASSFQRGRTDTQYF.

This rearrangement joins TRBV20-1 to TRBJ2-1; 8 nucleotides align to TRBD1. The CDR3 sequence is 14 residues long. Germline V gene lookup returns CDR1 DFQATT and CDR2 SNEGSKA (reference sequence). The V segment lost 7 bases and the J segment 4 bases; nucleotides outside the gene matches: 9. CDR3 nucleotide sequence: TGCAGTGTCCACAGGGGGATCGGGTACAATGAGCAGTTCTTC. Its translation is CSVHRGIGYNEQFF.

The rearrangement uses TRBV6-1 and TRBJ1-1; D might be TRBD1 (5 bases). Trimming shortened V by 2 bases and J by 2 bases, and 18 bases separated the two germline ends. Germline lookup yields CDR1 MNHNS and CDR2 SASEGT. The CDR3 length is 17 residues. The CDR3 reads CASSEIRSRTSNTEAFF. In DNA, the CDR3 is TGTGCCAGCAGTGAAATACGGTCCAGGACATCCAACACTGAAGCTTTCTTT.

This clonotype was seen at least ten times. The V gene is TRBV9, the J gene TRBJ1-6, with D uncertain. This CDR3 contains 13 residues. Germline CDR1 reads SGDLS; CDR2 reads YYNGEE. The V and J ends lost 0 bases and 9 bases respectively, with 7 bases between them. This CDR3 reads CASSVDPGSPLHF. The CDR3 coding sequence is TGTGCCAGCAGCGTAGATCCGGGTTCACCCCTCCACTTT.

The rearrangement uses TRBV5-6 and TRBJ2-3; D unclear. The V gene lost 7 bases and the J gene lost 6 bases, with 9 bases spanning the gap. The CDR3 length is 11 residues. Germline V CDR1 and CDR2: SGHDT, YYEEEE. The CDR3 coding sequence is TGTGCCAGCCGAGGAGTTGATACGCAGTATTTT. Amino acid sequence: CASRGVDTQYF.

In its sample, this clonotype was seen a few times. The chain couples TRBV5-6 to TRBJ1-5; 9 bases align to TRBD1. This CDR3 has 17 amino acids. The germline V gene has CDR1 SGHDT and CDR2 YYEEEE. J was trimmed by 7 bases and V by 4 bases; bases with no gene match: 15. DNA for the CDR3: TGTGCCAGCAGCCTTGGATCGGGGACAGGGCGGGAACAGCCCCAGCATTTT. This translates into CASSLGSGTGREQPQHF.

The chain carries TRBV21-1 and TRBJ2-5; no check of the table's D call, TRBD1, against the DNA was made. TRBV21-1 is assigned pseudogene status. CDR3 size: 15 residues. The CDR3: CASSINRTGGETQYF. The CDR3 coding sequence is TGTGCCAGCAGCATAAACCGGACAGGGGGAGAGACCCAGTACTTC.

This clonotype was seen only a few times. The chain couples TRBV4-1 to TRBJ1-2; TRBD1 might be the D (6 bases). V lost 1 base, J lost 3 bases, and 12 bases lay in between. The germline CDR1 and CDR2 sequences are MGHRA and YSYEKL. The CDR3 runs 15 residues. For the CDR3, the DNA is TGCGCCAGCAGCCAAGTCCCCAGGGGCGACTATGGCTACACCTTC. It translates to CASSQVPRGDYGYTF.

This rearrangement joins TRBV6-1 to TRBJ2-3; TRBD2 aligns across 11 bases. CDR1 is MNHNS and CDR2 is SASEGT in the germline V gene. This CDR3 region has 17 residues. With V trimmed by 6 bases and J by 6 bases, 14 bases remained unmatched. CDR3 DNA sequence: TGTGCCAGCAGACCTATAACTAGCGGGGGTTTTGGGGATACGCAGTATTTT. Encoded protein: CASRPITSGGFGDTQYF.

This clonotype came up a few times. The CDR3 sequence: CSARASWEFLNTEAFF. The CDR3 region has the DNA TGCAGTGCTAGAGCATCTTGGGAGTTTTTGAACACTGAAGCTTTCTTT. The rearrangement joins TRBV20-1 to TRBJ1-1; D unclear. V was pared by 1 base and J by 0 bases, with 15 bases between. Per germline, CDR1 DFQATT and CDR2 SNEGSKA (reference sequence). This CDR3 has 16 amino acids.

This clonotype has a handful of counts. This chain joins TRBV9 and TRBJ2-7; 8 bases fit TRBD2. Germline V gives CDR1 SGDLS, CDR2 YYNGEE. The CDR3 runs to 15 residues. The junction had 6 bases not matched to a gene; V was cut back by 1 base and J by 3 bases. The CDR3: CASSVSSGSNYEQYF. Written as DNA, the CDR3 is TGTGCCAGCAGCGTATCGAGCGGGAGTAACTACGAGCAGTACTTC.

This clonotype was observed at least ten times. J is TRBJ1-1 and V is TRBV20-1; possible D gene TRBD1, 5 bases. CDR3 length: 12 amino acids. Germline V CDR1 and CDR2: DFQATT, SNEGSKA (reference sequence). V dropped 5 bases and J dropped 6 bases, with 13 bases sitting between them. CDR3 sequence (DNA): TGCAGTGCTGTCGCGGGGCCCGCTGAAGCTTTCTTT. This translates into CSAVAGPAEAFF.

The chain has TRBV7-2 and TRBJ1-5, with D maybe TRBD1 (5 bases). Per the germline V gene, CDR1 is SGHTA and CDR2 is FQGNSA. Trimming pared 1 base from V and 4 bases from J, leaving 14 bases between. This CDR3 spans 16 amino acids. In DNA form, the CDR3 reads TGTGCCAGCAGCTTAGGGGGCGGGACGGCTAATCAGCCCCAGCATTTT. It translates to CASSLGGGTANQPQHF.

This clonotype showed up just a few times. The chain is built from TRBV12-3 or TRBV12-4 and TRBJ1-1; D possibly corresponds to TRBD1 (5 bases). This CDR3 region has 14 residues. The germline V and J ends were trimmed by 6 bases and 0 bases, with 11 bases remaining between them. This CDR3 is CASSPDRLNTEAFF. In DNA, the CDR3 is TGTGCCAGCAGCCCCGACAGATTGAACACTGAAGCTTTCTTT.

V and J are TRBV28 and TRBJ1-2; maybe TRBD1 (5 bases). The CDR3 covers 16 residues. CDR1 is MDHEN, CDR2 SYDVKM, per germline. V dropped 2 bases and J dropped 4 bases, with 17 bases sitting between them. CDR3 region: CASSLINLGVGYGYTF. The CDR3 region has the DNA TGTGCCAGCAGTTTAATCAACTTAGGGGTCGGCTATGGCTACACCTTC.

There are many counts of this clonotype. The chain joins TRBV13 to TRBJ1-2; TRBD1 matches at 10 bases. Trimming removed 6 bases from V and 3 bases from J; junction bases left unmatched: 7. Germline loops: CDR1 PRHDT, CDR2 FYEKMQ (reference sequence). The CDR3 sequence is 15 residues long. As DNA, the CDR3 is TGTGCCAGCAGGCGACAGGGGGCGATCGACTATGGCTACACCTTC. It is translated as CASRRQGAIDYGYTF. The full variable domain, its missing parts supplied by reference TRBV13 and TRBJ1-2, is AAGVIQSPRHLIKEKRETATLKCYPIPRHDTVYWYQQGPGQDPQFLISFYEKMQSDKGSIPDRFSAQQFSDYHSELNMSSLELGDSALYFCASRRQGAIDYGYTFGSGTRLTVV.

The rearrangement joins TRBV20-1 to TRBJ2-3; 8 nucleotides line up with TRBD2. Germline assignment: CDR1 DFQATT and CDR2 SNEGSKA (reference sequence). Trimming cost V 6 bases and J 6 bases; bases outside gene matches: 14. CDR3 length equals 15 residues. The DNA of the CDR3 is TGCAGTGCCCGGGGGGGGGATACCCTCCAGGATACGCAGTATTTT. Its protein product is CSARGGDTLQDTQYF.

This clonotype was seen a few times. The V call is TRBV20-1, the J call TRBJ1-2, with a weak D call TRBD1 (5 bases). Germline CDR1 DFQATT, CDR2 SNEGSKA (reference sequence). V lost 3 bases to trimming and J lost 4 bases, with 18 bases between them. CDR3 size: 15 residues. The CDR3 reads CSASEAGHGGYGYTF. The CDR3 DNA reads TGCAGTGCTAGTGAGGCGGGGCACGGAGGCTATGGCTACACCTTC.

The CDR3 here is CSAMDRPYGYTF. The CDR3 DNA reads TGCAGTGCTATGGACAGGCCCTATGGCTACACCTTC. The genes are TRBV20-1 and TRBJ1-2; 7 nucleotides agree with TRBD1. The germline V gene encodes CDR1 DFQATT and CDR2 SNEGSKA (reference sequence). V shed 4 bases, J shed 4 bases, and the junction held 3 bases outside the gene matches. The CDR3 loop spans 12 amino acids.

The sample holds a few counts of this clonotype. The rearrangement joins TRBV2 to TRBJ1-1, with no clear D. Per germline, CDR1 SNHLY and CDR2 FYNNEI. CDR3 size: 13 residues. Between the trimmed V and J ends, which lost 8 bases and 1 base, there was a span of 11 bases. This CDR3 reads CASAEYRNTEAFF. CDR3 coding DNA: TGTGCCAGCGCAGAATACAGGAACACTGAAGCTTTCTTT.